The 31 T cell receptor beta chains listed next were all sequenced from one sample in a study of T cell repertoires in cytomegalovirus infection (dated by TCRdb to about 2019). The meaning of the sample's treatment or condition label: in vitro stimulation with specific CMV peptide epitopes to enrich CMV-specific T cells. No antigen has been identified for these receptors. Sequencing relied on an Illumina HiSeq 1500. TCRdb reanalyzed the raw reads on its own, using fastp at Q25 for trimming and MiXCR for clone calling, and kept in-frame beta chains. When rows share a CDR3 protein, they turn into one entry using the most common DNA and genes. Counted in this sample were hundreds of thousands of distinct CDR3 sequences; 30% to 35% of them appeared once. Of the sample, roughly an eighth falls within the top ten clones. The sample here was cultured CD8+ T cells from PBMCs, taken from culture after CMV antigen stimulation. These receptors were taken from a human donor in good health (CMV status not recorded). Some clones in this sample may be carry-over from other donors' samples.

In the case of this clonotype: Being one base from a much bigger clone, this may be a read error. The chain couples TRBV7-2 to TRBJ1-5, with D possibly being TRBD1 (5 bases). Germline values: CDR1 SGHTA, CDR2 FQGNSA. The CDR3 extends over 16 amino acids. The CDR3 DNA reads TGTGCCAGCAGCCCTTTCGATGTTTGGGGCAATCAGTCCCAGCATTTT. Its protein product is CASSPFDVWGNQSQHF.

The chain employs TRBV7-3 and TRBJ1-2, with TRBD1 identical over 7 bases. The CDR3 runs to 15 residues. J gave up 5 bases and V 6 bases, and 12 bases lay outside the gene matches. Germline-derived CDR1 and CDR2 are SGHTA and FQGTGA. The chain's CDR3 is CASSPAGGGTYGYTF. Here the CDR3 DNA reads TGTGCCAGCAGTCCCGCGGGAGGGGGCACATATGGCTACACCTTC.

The sample holds many counts of this clonotype. The V call is TRBV12-3 or TRBV12-4, the J call TRBJ2-7, with D perhaps given as TRBD1 or TRBD2 (5 bases each). CDR3 size: 13 residues. Trimming shortened V by 4 bases and J by 5 bases, and 12 bases separated the two germline ends. In nucleotides, the CDR3 is TGTGCCAGCAGTTACGGGGCGTCCGACGAGCAGTACTTC. Its translation: CASSYGASDEQYF.

This clonotype occurred a few times. This sequence joins TRBV20-1 and TRBJ2-7, with TRBD1 identical over 8 bases. The CDR3 sequence is 14 residues long. Trimming took 6 bases from V and 2 from J; bases not matched to a gene: 9. The germline gives CDR1 DFQATT, CDR2 SNEGSKA (reference sequence). The CDR3 is CSAPDRERTYEQYF. The CDR3 nucleotides read TGCAGTGCCCCGGACAGGGAGCGAACCTACGAGCAGTACTTC.

This clonotype turned up a few times. The V call is TRBV27, the J call TRBJ2-5; 7 bases align to TRBD1. CDR3 length equals 16 residues. Per germline, CDR1 MNHEY and CDR2 SMNVEV (reference sequence). V gave up 7 bases and J gave up 2 bases; unmatched junction bases: 13. CDR3 protein: CASKVQGFDGQETQYF. The CDR3 nucleotides read TGTGCCAGCAAGGTACAGGGGTTCGATGGGCAAGAGACCCAGTACTTC.

J is TRBJ2-2 and V is TRBV5-8; D may be TRBD2 (6 bases). The germline V gene encodes CDR1 SGHTS and CDR2 YDEGEE. V was cut by 2 bases and J by 0 bases, with 14 bases left in between. The CDR3 length is 17 residues. CDR3 nucleotides: TGTGCCAGCAGCTTTGTTTTCGGGGGACCGAACACCGGGGAGCTGTTTTTT. This encodes CASSFVFGGPNTGELFF. Full variable domain (outside the CDR3, taken from reference TRBV5-8 and TRBJ2-2): EAGVTQSPTHLIKTRGQQATLRCSPISGHTSVYWYQQALGLGLQFLLWYDEGEERNRGNFPPRFSGRQFPNYSSELNVNALELEDSALYLCASSFVFGGPNTGELFFGEGSRLTVL.

The chain joins TRBV5-4 to TRBJ1-2; 9 nucleotides align to TRBD1. This CDR3 has 15 residues. Germline V gene sequence: CDR1 SGHNT, CDR2 YYREEE (reference sequence). V dropped 0 bases and J dropped 6; count of bases not matched to a gene: 6. CDR3 in DNA: TGTGCCAGCAGCTTGGGGGGACAGGGTAGAAATGGCTACACCTTC. Protein: CASSLGGQGRNGYTF.

This clonotype was picked up a small number of times. The chain joins TRBV20-1 to TRBJ2-5, with 9 bases fitting TRBD1. V was clipped by 1 base and J by 2 bases; unmatched bases: 5. The CDR3 runs 15 residues. Germline V lookup: CDR1 DFQATT, CDR2 SNEGSKA (reference sequence). Here the CDR3 reads CSARARQGVQETQYF. The CDR3 DNA reads TGCAGTGCTAGAGCAAGACAGGGGGTTCAAGAGACCCAGTACTTC.

As regards this clonotype: This sequence may be a read error, since a much larger clone differs from it by one base. V is TRBV7-9 and J is TRBJ1-1; 8 bases are a match to TRBD1. Germline V gene data show CDR1 as SEHNR and CDR2 as FQNEAQ (reference sequence). The CDR3 spans 14 residues. J gave up 4 bases and V 0 bases, and 1 base lay outside the gene matches. In nucleotides, the CDR3 is TGTGCCAGCAGCTTAGCGCAGGGGGCCACTGAAGCTTTCTTT. Protein: CASSLAQGATEAFF.

This clonotype was detected only a few times. Since a much larger clone is just one base distant, this may be a read error. The V gene is TRBV9, the J gene TRBJ2-2, with 9 bases aligning to TRBD2. The CDR3 extends over 16 amino acids. From germline, CDR1 is SGDLS and CDR2 YYNGEE. Germline trimming cut 0 bases from V and 4 bases from J; bases unmatched to any gene: 4. CDR3 in DNA: TGTGCCAGCAGCGTAGAGCGGGGGGTGAGCACCGGGGAGCTGTTTTTT. It translates to CASSVERGVSTGELFF.

This clonotype occurred a few times. The chain recombines TRBV20-1 with TRBJ1-3; 9 bases agree with TRBD1. Per the germline V gene, CDR1 is DFQATT and CDR2 is SNEGSKA (reference sequence). The length of the CDR3 is 17 residues. The V segment lost 3 bases and the J segment 0 bases; nucleotides outside the gene matches: 9. The chain's CDR3 is CSARVPGQGPSGNTIYF. CDR3 nucleotide sequence: TGCAGTGCTAGGGTTCCGGGACAGGGACCCTCTGGAAACACCATATATTTT.

This chain joins TRBV12-3 or TRBV12-4 and TRBJ1-2, with D unresolved. The CDR3 covers 14 residues. The V end lost 5 bases, the J end lost 7 bases, and 17 bases lay between the germline ends. CDR3 DNA sequence: TGTGCCAGCAGTCTCGGAAAGTTTTTTGGTGGCTACACCTTC. It translates to CASSLGKFFGGYTF.

J is TRBJ2-1 and V is TRBV12-3 or TRBV12-4, with D unclear. The V and J ends lost 8 bases and 3 bases respectively, with 8 bases between them. The CDR3 length is 12 residues. The CDR3 region is CASCRGYNEQFF. Here the CDR3 DNA reads TGTGCCAGCTGTCGAGGCTACAATGAGCAGTTCTTC.

This chain joins TRBV19 and TRBJ1-6; TRBD1 aligns across 7 bases. This CDR3 is 17 amino acids long. Germline trimming cut 6 bases from V and 0 bases from J; bases unmatched to any gene: 8. CDR1 is LNHDA and CDR2 is SQIVND in the germline V gene (reference sequence). The CDR3 DNA reads TGTGCCAGTAGGACTCTGACAGGGTTCTCCTATAATTCACCCCTCCACTTT. Translation gives CASRTLTGFSYNSPLHF.

The sample holds one count of this clonotype. The genes are TRBV29-1 and TRBJ2-2; unclear D gene. V was clipped by 7 bases and J by 0 bases, with 9 bases between them. Germline CDR1 SQVTM, CDR2 ANQGSEA. CDR3 size: 13 residues. Written as DNA, the CDR3 is TGCAGCGGAGGCCACCCGAACACCGGGGAGCTGTTTTTT. This translates into CSGGHPNTGELFF.

This chain links TRBV15 with TRBJ1-1, with D possibly being TRBD1 (6 bases). This CDR3 comprises 15 residues. Germline V lookup: CDR1 LNHNV, CDR2 YYDKDF (reference sequence). V lost 3 bases to trimming and J lost 1 base, with 12 bases between them. CDR3 coding DNA: TGTGCCACCAGCAGGTACAGGGAGGGGAACACTGAAGCTTTCTTT. Its protein product is CATSRYREGNTEAFF. The full variable domain, in which reference TRBV15 and TRBJ1-1 provide the parts outside the CDR3, is DAMVIQNPRYQVTQFGKPVTLSCSQTLNHNVMYWYQQKSSQAPKLLFHYYDKDFNNEADTPDNFQSRRPNTSFCFLDIRSPGLGDTAMYLCATSRYREGNTEAFFGQGTRLTVV.

There are many counts of this clonotype. V and J are TRBV7-2 and TRBJ2-3, with unresolved D. V shed 9 bases and J shed 0 bases, with 4 bases lying between them. The CDR3 runs 11 residues. CDR1 SGHTA and CDR2 FQGNSA come from the germline V gene. CDR3 nucleotides: TGTGCCAGTACTAGCACAGATACGCAGTATTTT. As protein: CASTSTDTQYF.

CDR3 loop: CASSLSPSSYEQYV. The CDR3 region has the DNA TGTGCCAGCAGTTTAAGCCCGAGCTCATACGAGCAGTACGTC. This chain uses TRBV27 with TRBJ2-7, with D hard to call. Germline values: CDR1 MNHEY, CDR2 SMNVEV (reference sequence). V gave up 2 bases and J gave up 4 bases, with 12 bases separating them. The CDR3 is 14 residues long.

The chain uses TRBV20-1 and TRBJ2-1, with TRBD2 matching 9 bases. This CDR3 has 18 residues. Losses at the gene ends were 1 base for V and 7 bases for J; bases not matched to a gene: 17. Germline V gene lookup returns CDR1 DFQATT and CDR2 SNEGSKA (reference sequence). CDR3 nucleotides: TGCAGTGCTAGAGGGGTAAATCTGCTAGCGGGGCCCTTGAATGAGCAGTTCTTC. Its translation is CSARGVNLLAGPLNEQFF.

In this sample, this clonotype turned up a few times. V gene TRBV7-2 combines with J gene TRBJ2-3; possible D gene TRBD2, 5 bases. Germline loops: CDR1 SGHTA, CDR2 FQGNSA. The CDR3 is 15 amino acids. V lost 1 base and J 2 bases, leaving 10 bases between the germline ends. The CDR3 protein is CASSLGGRVTDTQYF. For the CDR3, the DNA is TGTGCCAGCAGCTTAGGTGGGCGGGTCACAGATACGCAGTATTTT. Full variable domain (remainder filled in from reference TRBV7-2 and TRBJ2-3): GAGVSQSPSNKVTEKGKDVELRCDPISGHTALYWYRQSLGQGLEFLIYFQGNSAPDKSGLPSDRFSAERTGGSVSTLTIQRTQQEDSAVYLCASSLGGRVTDTQYFGPGTRLTVL.

This clonotype was counted at least ten times. This chain joins TRBV7-6 and TRBJ2-1, with 10 bases matching TRBD1. The junction had 3 bases not matched to a gene; V was cut back by 4 bases and J by 3 bases. The germline gives CDR1 SGHVS, CDR2 FNYEAQ. The CDR3 length is 15 residues. Here the CDR3 DNA reads TGTGCCAGCAGCTGGGGACAGGGGATCTACAATGAGCAGTTCTTC. Its translation: CASSWGQGIYNEQFF.

This clonotype came up a few times. V usage is TRBV6-1 and J usage is TRBJ2-7, with a tentative D call TRBD1 (5 bases). CDR3 size: 16 residues. V was pared by 6 bases and J by 2 bases, with 20 bases between. Germline assignment: CDR1 MNHNS and CDR2 SASEGT. The CDR3 region is CASRDQGASYTYEQYF. CDR3 nucleotide sequence: TGTGCCAGCAGGGACCAAGGGGCCAGCTACACCTACGAGCAGTACTTC.

Of note for this clonotype: Likely a read error: the CDR3 ends without its conserved phenylalanine or tryptophan. The chain recombines TRBV20-1 with TRBJ2-6; a weak D match, TRBD1 (6 bases). Trimming took off 1 base at V and 1 base at J, with 11 bases between the two ends. The CDR3 contains 16 residues. Germline CDR1 reads DFQATT; CDR2 reads SNEGSKA (reference sequence). Here the CDR3 reads CSARAGQMSGANVLTC. The DNA of the CDR3 is TGCAGTGCTAGAGCCGGACAGATGTCTGGGGCCAACGTCCTGACTTGC.

A few counts support this clonotype. The V and J genes are TRBV25-1 and TRBJ2-3; D uncertain. Germline lookup yields CDR1 MGHDK and CDR2 SYGVNS. There are 15 residues in the CDR3. Trimming pared 2 bases from V and 0 bases from J, leaving 9 bases between. CDR3 nucleotide sequence: TGTGCCAGCAGTGAAATGAGGACCAGCACAGATACGCAGTATTTT. Amino acid sequence: CASSEMRTSTDTQYF.

The chain has TRBV29-1 and TRBJ2-1, with D perhaps TRBD2 (6 bases). Germline lookup yields CDR1 SQVTM and CDR2 ANQGSEA. The CDR3 is 11 amino acids. V was clipped by 4 bases and J by 15 bases, with 16 bases between them. CDR3 amino acids: CSVGMTSYAFF. CDR3 nucleotides: TGCAGCGTTGGAATGACTAGTTATGCGTTCTTC.

The chain links TRBV6-2 or TRBV6-3 to TRBJ2-1, with D possibly TRBD2 on 5 matching bases. In germline, CDR1 is MNHEY, CDR2 SVGEGT. Trimming left V 4 bases short and J 9 bases short, with 13 bases between. CDR3 length equals 13 residues. Here the CDR3 reads CASSFTLLGEQFF. The CDR3 DNA reads as TGTGCCAGCAGTTTCACCCTACTAGGTGAGCAGTTCTTC.

This clonotype was found a few times. The chain is built from TRBV20-1 and TRBJ2-1; 8 nucleotides agree with TRBD1. The CDR3 contains 15 residues. The V gene end was trimmed by 3 bases and the J gene end by 4 bases; junction bases not matched to a gene: 8. CDR1 and CDR2 from the germline V gene are DFQATT and SNEGSKA (reference sequence). CDR3 nucleotides: TGCAGTGCTAGCTTCCCGGGACAGGTTTACAATGAGCAGTTCTTC. As protein: CSASFPGQVYNEQFF.

This rearrangement joins TRBV29-1 to TRBJ1-5; D not resolved. The ends were cut back, 4 bases at V and 0 bases at J, with 7 bases in the middle. The CDR3 has 13 amino acids. The germline CDR1 and CDR2 sequences are SQVTM and ANQGSEA. CDR3 DNA: TGCAGCGTTGGTATAGATAGCAATCAGCCCCAGCATTTT. Its translation is CSVGIDSNQPQHF.

The CDR3: CAGKEGAQETQYF. The CDR3 nucleotides read TGTGCCGGGAAGGAGGGAGCCCAAGAGACCCAGTACTTC. The rearrangement uses TRBV6-1 and TRBJ2-5; D may be TRBD2 (6 bases). The CDR3 totals 13 residues. V lost 11 bases and J lost 1, with 14 bases in between. Germline V CDR1 and CDR2: MNHNS, SASEGT.

This clonotype showed up just a few times. The rearrangement links TRBV27 to TRBJ1-4; unclear D gene. CDR1 is MNHEY, CDR2 SMNVEV, per germline (reference sequence). The CDR3 consists of 15 residues. V was clipped by 1 base and J by 4 bases, with 10 bases between them. The CDR3 reads CASSLFGPYNEKLFF. The CDR3 nucleotides are TGTGCCAGCAGTTTATTCGGGCCGTATAATGAAAAACTGTTTTTT.

This sequence joins TRBV7-6 and TRBJ2-3, with a tentative D call TRBD2 (5 bases). Trimming cost V 1 base and J 4 bases, with 12 bases left between them. This CDR3 is built from 15 residues. The germline CDR1 and CDR2 sequences are SGHVS and FNYEAQ. The CDR3 region has the DNA TGTGCCAGCAGCTTAGTCGGGAATCGAGCAGATACGCAGTATTTT. This translates into CASSLVGNRADTQYF.